The rows below give T cell receptor beta chains drawn from one sample of a study of shared clonotypes between healthy human individuals. Clones were read by immunoSEQ multiplex PCR, and TCRdb kept only the in-frame ones, dropping some. This sample yields roughly 770,000 clones, of which approximately 96% are seen a single time; less than 0.3% belongs to the top ten. The sample taken for sequencing was naive CD8+ T cells sorted from blood. The source is a man younger than 45 in good health. CDR3s include the opening cysteine and the closing phenylalanine or tryptophan. D genes are given only for firm matches. Clone size is shown for a subset of rows, as once, few, many or a class of expanded clone.

clone size: .; J gene: TRBJ1-2; D gene: .; V gene: TRBV5-4; CDR3 length: 14; CDR3 DNA: TGTGCCAGCAGCTTGGATGGGGCGGTGGATGGCTACACCTTC; CDR3 protein: CASSLDGAVDGYTF
clone size: .; J gene: TRBJ1-5; D gene: .; V gene: TRBV11-2; CDR3 length: 15; CDR3 DNA: TGTGCCAGCAGCTTATGGGGTGAGAGGGGTCAGCCCCAGCATTTT; CDR3 protein: CASSLWGERGQPQHF
clone size: once; J gene: TRBJ2-1; D gene: .; V gene: TRBV9; CDR3 length: 15; CDR3 DNA: TGTGCCAGCAGCGTAGGGGCTAGCGCCTACAATGAGCAGTTCTTC; CDR3 protein: CASSVGASAYNEQFF
clone size: .; J gene: TRBJ2-1; D gene: TRBD2; V gene: TRBV7-2; CDR3 length: 16; CDR3 DNA: TGTGCCAGCAGCCCAGTGGGACTAGCGGGCTACAATGAGCAGTTCTTC; CDR3 protein: CASSPVGLAGYNEQFF
clone size: .; J gene: TRBJ2-2; D gene: .; V gene: TRBV28; CDR3 length: 15; CDR3 DNA: TGTGCCAGCAGGCTCGGGGGAAGTTTCACCGGGGAGCTGTTTTTT; CDR3 protein: CASRLGGSFTGELFF
clone size: .; J gene: TRBJ2-7; D gene: .; V gene: TRBV10-3; CDR3 length: 12; CDR3 DNA: TGTGCCATCAGTGTCCAAGGCTACGAGCAGTACTTC; CDR3 protein: CAISVQGYEQYF
clone size: .; J gene: TRBJ2-7; D gene: .; V gene: TRBV11-2; CDR3 length: 15; CDR3 DNA: TGTGCCAGCAGCTTTGTTGGGGGACGGTACTACGAGCAGTACTTC; CDR3 protein: CASSFVGGRYYEQYF
clone size: .; J gene: TRBJ2-1; D gene: .; V gene: TRBV29-1; CDR3 length: 14; CDR3 DNA: TGCAGCGTTAGGGTAGGAACCGGGAGCAATGAGCAGTTCTTC; CDR3 protein: CSVRVGTGSNEQFF
clone size: .; J gene: TRBJ1-5; D gene: .; V gene: TRBV7-9; CDR3 length: 14; CDR3 DNA: TGTGCCAGCAGCCCAGGGACGGGTAATCAGCCCCAGCATTTT; CDR3 protein: CASSPGTGNQPQHF
clone size: .; J gene: TRBJ1-5; D gene: .; V gene: TRBV4-1; CDR3 length: 17; CDR3 DNA: TGCGCCAGCAGCCAAGCCCCGGTGGGCCGCGCGGGGCAGCCCCAGCATTTT; CDR3 protein: CASSQAPVGRAGQPQHF
clone size: .; J gene: TRBJ1-1; D gene: TRBD1; V gene: TRBV5-1; CDR3 length: 14; CDR3 DNA: TGCGCCAGCAGCCAGGGACAGGGGGCAGCTGAAGCTTTCTTT; CDR3 protein: CASSQGQGAAEAFF
clone size: once; J gene: TRBJ2-1; D gene: .; V gene: TRBV4-1; CDR3 length: 13; CDR3 DNA: TGCGCCAGCAGCCAAGACTGGGGCAGCGAGCAGTTCTTC; CDR3 protein: CASSQDWGSEQFF
clone size: .; J gene: TRBJ2-3; D gene: .; V gene: TRBV19; CDR3 length: 18; CDR3 DNA: TGTGCCAGTAGTAACGACGCTTCAGGGATCACTAGCACAGATACGCAGTATTTT; CDR3 protein: CASSNDASGITSTDTQYF
clone size: .; J gene: TRBJ2-1; D gene: .; V gene: TRBV9; CDR3 length: 12; CDR3 DNA: TGTGCCAGCAGCGTAGAGGCGAGTGAGCAGTTCTTC; CDR3 protein: CASSVEASEQFF
clone size: .; J gene: TRBJ1-4; D gene: .; V gene: TRBV6-1; CDR3 length: 14; CDR3 DNA: TGTGCCAGCAGCTCAGACGCGACTAATGAAAAACTGTTTTTT; CDR3 protein: CASSSDATNEKLFF
clone size: .; J gene: TRBJ2-4; D gene: .; V gene: TRBV6-1; CDR3 length: 18; CDR3 DNA: TGTGCCAGCAGTGAAGAGGGGCCGATCCTAGCGGCCAAAAACATTCAGTACTTC; CDR3 protein: CASSEEGPILAAKNIQYF
clone size: once; J gene: TRBJ1-4; D gene: .; V gene: TRBV4-1; CDR3 length: 16; CDR3 DNA: TGCGCCAGCAGCCAAGAAGAAGACATGGAGAGAGAAAAACTGTTTTTT; CDR3 protein: CASSQEEDMEREKLFF
clone size: once; J gene: TRBJ1-1; D gene: .; V gene: TRBV2; CDR3 length: 17; CDR3 DNA: TGTGCCAGCAGTGATTCTGAGACAGAGATGATGAACACTGAAGCTTTCTTT; CDR3 protein: CASSDSETEMMNTEAFF
clone size: .; J gene: TRBJ2-7; D gene: .; V gene: TRBV4-3; CDR3 length: 13; CDR3 DNA: TGCGCCAGCAGCCAATACCGGGGCTACGAGCAGTACTTC; CDR3 protein: CASSQYRGYEQYF
clone size: .; J gene: TRBJ2-7; D gene: .; V gene: TRBV29-1; CDR3 length: 14; CDR3 DNA: TGCAGCGTTGTCCCCCTGGGGAGGACCTACGAGCAGTACTTC; CDR3 protein: CSVVPLGRTYEQYF
clone size: .; J gene: TRBJ2-7; D gene: TRBD2; V gene: TRBV19; CDR3 length: 15; CDR3 DNA: TGTGCCAGTAGTATGGGACTAGCGCTCTCCTACGAGCAGTACTTC; CDR3 protein: CASSMGLALSYEQYF
clone size: .; J gene: TRBJ2-7; D gene: .; V gene: TRBV5-5; CDR3 length: 19; CDR3 DNA: TGTGCCAGCAGCCCCACTTTAGGCCCGGGAGATTTGTCACAGCCCGAGCAGTACTTC; CDR3 protein: CASSPTLGPGDLSQPEQYF
clone size: .; J gene: TRBJ2-1; D gene: .; V gene: TRBV4-3; CDR3 length: 19; CDR3 DNA: TGCGCCAGCAGCCAAGATCTCTATTCGACGGCAGGCTCCTACAATGAGCAGTTCTTC; CDR3 protein: CASSQDLYSTAGSYNEQFF
clone size: once; J gene: TRBJ1-4; D gene: TRBD1; V gene: TRBV5-4; CDR3 length: 15; CDR3 DNA: TGTGCCAGCAGCTTACGGACAGGAGTTAATGAAAAACTGTTTTTT; CDR3 protein: CASSLRTGVNEKLFF
clone size: once; J gene: TRBJ2-7; D gene: TRBD1; V gene: TRBV5-5; CDR3 length: 15; CDR3 DNA: TGTGCCAGCAGGGATCCGGGACAGACCAACTACGAGCAGTACTTC; CDR3 protein: CASRDPGQTNYEQYF
clone size: once; J gene: TRBJ1-1; D gene: .; V gene: TRBV25-1; CDR3 length: 14; CDR3 DNA: TGTGCCAGCAGTGTCGGAGGTTTGAACACTGAAGCTTTCTTT; CDR3 protein: CASSVGGLNTEAFF
clone size: .; J gene: TRBJ2-7; D gene: TRBD2; V gene: TRBV9; CDR3 length: 14; CDR3 DNA: TGTGCCAGCAGCGTAGGGGCGGGAGGGAACGAGCAGTACTTC; CDR3 protein: CASSVGAGGNEQYF
clone size: .; J gene: TRBJ2-7; D gene: .; V gene: TRBV28; CDR3 length: 13; CDR3 DNA: TGTGCCAGCAGTTGGAGGTGGTTACGCGAGCAGTACTTC; CDR3 protein: CASSWRWLREQYF
clone size: .; J gene: TRBJ2-3; D gene: TRBD2; V gene: TRBV2; CDR3 length: 13; CDR3 DNA: TGTGCCAGGGGGACTAGCGGCACAGATACGCAGTATTTT; CDR3 protein: CARGTSGTDTQYF
clone size: .; J gene: TRBJ2-2; D gene: TRBD2; V gene: TRBV2; CDR3 length: 16; CDR3 DNA: TGTGCCAGCAGTGGGACTAGCGGGACCCCCACCGGGGAGCTGTTTTTT; CDR3 protein: CASSGTSGTPTGELFF
clone size: .; J gene: TRBJ2-1; D gene: .; V gene: TRBV27; CDR3 length: 16; CDR3 DNA: TGTGCCAGCAGTATCCCCGGGGGGCTGTCCTACAATGAGCAGTTCTTC; CDR3 protein: CASSIPGGLSYNEQFF
clone size: .; J gene: TRBJ2-5; D gene: .; V gene: TRBV2; CDR3 length: 16; CDR3 DNA: TGTGCCAGCAGTGAAGCCCCCGGGACATTTGGGAAGACCCAGTACTTC; CDR3 protein: CASSEAPGTFGKTQYF
clone size: .; J gene: TRBJ2-2; D gene: .; V gene: TRBV15; CDR3 length: 14; CDR3 DNA: TGTGCCACCAGTTCTCGGAATGTAGCCGGGGAGCTGTTTTTT; CDR3 protein: CATSSRNVAGELFF
clone size: .; J gene: TRBJ2-1; D gene: .; V gene: TRBV5-4; CDR3 length: 14; CDR3 DNA: TGTGCCAGCAGCTGGGGTTCGGACTACAATGAGCAGTTCTTC; CDR3 protein: CASSWGSDYNEQFF
clone size: .; J gene: TRBJ2-3; D gene: .; V gene: TRBV5-4; CDR3 length: 15; CDR3 DNA: TGTGCCAGCAGCTTGGCCCATTCGGGCAAAGATACGCAGTATTTT; CDR3 protein: CASSLAHSGKDTQYF
clone size: .; J gene: TRBJ1-1; D gene: .; V gene: TRBV28; CDR3 length: 13; CDR3 DNA: TGTGCCAGCAGTTTTAGCCTAAACACTGAAGCTTTCTTT; CDR3 protein: CASSFSLNTEAFF
clone size: .; J gene: TRBJ2-1; D gene: TRBD2; V gene: TRBV2; CDR3 length: 13; CDR3 DNA: TGTGCCAGCGGTGGACTAGCCTACAATGAGCAGTTCTTC; CDR3 protein: CASGGLAYNEQFF
clone size: once; J gene: TRBJ2-3; D gene: .; V gene: TRBV11-2; CDR3 length: 15; CDR3 DNA: TGTGCCAGCAGCTTAGGGGGCAGGGGCGCAGATACGCAGTATTTT; CDR3 protein: CASSLGGRGADTQYF
clone size: .; J gene: TRBJ2-3; D gene: TRBD2; V gene: TRBV28; CDR3 length: 16; CDR3 DNA: TGTGCCAGCAGTTTATCGCGGGAGGGAGGCACAGATACGCAGTATTTT; CDR3 protein: CASSLSREGGTDTQYF
clone size: .; J gene: TRBJ2-1; D gene: .; V gene: TRBV19; CDR3 length: 15; CDR3 DNA: TGTGCCAGTAGTATAATAGGGATGTCCTACAATGAGCAGTTCTTC; CDR3 protein: CASSIIGMSYNEQFF
clone size: .; J gene: TRBJ2-7; D gene: .; V gene: TRBV11-2; CDR3 length: 12; CDR3 DNA: TGTGCCAGCAGCTCAACTAATTACGAGCAGTACTTC; CDR3 protein: CASSSTNYEQYF
clone size: .; J gene: TRBJ1-5; D gene: .; V gene: TRBV7-9; CDR3 length: 14; CDR3 DNA: TGTGCCAGCAGCCCGGACCTACGGGGACAGCCCCAGCATTTT; CDR3 protein: CASSPDLRGQPQHF
clone size: .; J gene: TRBJ2-2; D gene: TRBD2; V gene: TRBV28; CDR3 length: 15; CDR3 DNA: TGTGCCAGCAGTTTACTCCGGGAGGGTTTGGGGGAGCTGTTTTTT; CDR3 protein: CASSLLREGLGELFF
clone size: .; J gene: TRBJ1-1; D gene: TRBD1; V gene: TRBV2; CDR3 length: 17; CDR3 DNA: TGTGCCAGCAGTGAATGGACAGGGGCCTTCATGAACACTGAAGCTTTCTTT; CDR3 protein: CASSEWTGAFMNTEAFF
clone size: once; J gene: TRBJ2-5; D gene: .; V gene: TRBV25-1; CDR3 length: 13; CDR3 DNA: TGTGCCAGCAGTGCGAACTCCGGGGAGACCCAGTACTTC; CDR3 protein: CASSANSGETQYF
clone size: once; J gene: TRBJ2-5; D gene: TRBD2; V gene: TRBV11-2; CDR3 length: 18; CDR3 DNA: TGTGCCAGCAGCTTAGCTCTAGCGGGAGAGGGGGCCCAAGAGACCCAGTACTTC; CDR3 protein: CASSLALAGEGAQETQYF
clone size: .; J gene: TRBJ2-5; D gene: TRBD1; V gene: TRBV7-2; CDR3 length: 14; CDR3 DNA: TGTGCCAGCAGTCAAACAGGGGCCGGAGAGACCCAGTACTTC; CDR3 protein: CASSQTGAGETQYF
clone size: .; J gene: TRBJ1-1; D gene: .; V gene: TRBV7-9; CDR3 length: 14; CDR3 DNA: TGTGCCAGCAGCTTAGTGGCGGGCTCCGCTGAAGCTTTCTTT; CDR3 protein: CASSLVAGSAEAFF
clone size: .; J gene: TRBJ2-1; D gene: TRBD2; V gene: TRBV7-2; CDR3 length: 14; CDR3 DNA: TGTGCCAGCAGCTTAAGACTAGCGGGATTTGAGCAGTTCTTC; CDR3 protein: CASSLRLAGFEQFF
clone size: .; J gene: TRBJ2-2; D gene: .; V gene: TRBV27; CDR3 length: 12; CDR3 DNA: TGTGCCAGCGGGGGTAACACCGGGGAGCTGTTTTTT; CDR3 protein: CASGGNTGELFF
clone size: .; J gene: TRBJ2-1; D gene: TRBD2; V gene: TRBV29-1; CDR3 length: 13; CDR3 DNA: TGCAGCGTTGGGACTAGCGACTACAATGAGCAGTTCTTC; CDR3 protein: CSVGTSDYNEQFF
clone size: .; J gene: TRBJ2-2; D gene: TRBD1; V gene: TRBV25-1; CDR3 length: 16; CDR3 DNA: TGTGCCAGCAGTGAGAAGACAGGGGGGAACACCGGGGAGCTGTTTTTT; CDR3 protein: CASSEKTGGNTGELFF
clone size: .; J gene: TRBJ2-5; D gene: TRBD1; V gene: TRBV18; CDR3 length: 16; CDR3 DNA: TGTGCCAGCTCACCATCCCCGGGACAGGGGTACGAGACCCAGTACTTC; CDR3 protein: CASSPSPGQGYETQYF
clone size: .; J gene: TRBJ1-2; D gene: .; V gene: TRBV27; CDR3 length: 16; CDR3 DNA: TGTGCCAGCGCTTCAACCACGGGCAAAGGAAGGTATGGCTACACCTTC; CDR3 protein: CASASTTGKGRYGYTF
clone size: .; J gene: TRBJ2-7; D gene: .; V gene: TRBV19; CDR3 length: 16; CDR3 DNA: TGTGCCAGTAGTGGGCCCTGGACAGATTCCACCTACGAGCAGTACTTC; CDR3 protein: CASSGPWTDSTYEQYF